This T cell receptor (beta chain) was sequenced for a study of spatial heterogeneity in lung cancer. The length of the CDR3 is 18 residues. CDR1 MGHRA and CDR2 YSYEKL come from the germline V gene. The V gene end was trimmed by 0 bases and the J gene end by 1 base; junction bases not matched to a gene: 11. TCRdb ran MiXCR on the 5' RACE reads and lists one entry per CDR3 protein. The table includes around 110,000 distinct CDR3 sequences, 9% to 15% detected once. Time point meaning: blood at routine non-recurrence follow-up after resection. No cell sorting; template was whole RNA from tumor, lung tissue or PBMC.

The receptor was derived from a male donor with early-stage non-small cell lung cancer. The sequencing used PBMCs, collected at follow-up. This chain connects TRBV4-1 to TRBJ1-1, with 7 bases lining up with TRBD1. DNA for the CDR3: TGCGCCAGCAGCCAAGACAATGTCATAAGGGACAGGAACACTGAAGCTTTCTTT. Amino acids: CASSQDNVIRDRNTEAFF.